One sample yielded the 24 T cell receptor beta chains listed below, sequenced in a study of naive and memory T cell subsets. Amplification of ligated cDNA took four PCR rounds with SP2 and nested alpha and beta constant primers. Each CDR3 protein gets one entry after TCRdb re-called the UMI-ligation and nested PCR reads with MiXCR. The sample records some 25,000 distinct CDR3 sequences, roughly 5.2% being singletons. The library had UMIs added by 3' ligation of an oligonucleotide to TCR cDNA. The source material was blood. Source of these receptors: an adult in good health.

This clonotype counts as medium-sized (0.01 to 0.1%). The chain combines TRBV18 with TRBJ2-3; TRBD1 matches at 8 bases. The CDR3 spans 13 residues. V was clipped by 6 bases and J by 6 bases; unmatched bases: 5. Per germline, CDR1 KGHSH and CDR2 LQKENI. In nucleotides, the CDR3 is TGTGCCAGCTCCCCAGGGGGCGCCGATACGCAGTATTTT. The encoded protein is CASSPGGADTQYF. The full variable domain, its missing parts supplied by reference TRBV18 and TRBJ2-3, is NAGVMQNPRHLVRRRGQEARLRCSPMKGHSHVYWYRQLPEEGLKFMVYLQKENIIDESGMPKERFSAEFPKEGPSILRIQQVVRGDSAAYFCASSPGGADTQYFGPGTRLTVL.

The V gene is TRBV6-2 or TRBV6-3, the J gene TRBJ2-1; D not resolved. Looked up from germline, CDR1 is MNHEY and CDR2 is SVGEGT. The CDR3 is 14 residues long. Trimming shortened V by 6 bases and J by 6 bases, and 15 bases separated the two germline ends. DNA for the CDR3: TGTGCCAGCAGCTACCAAGGACGTCTCAATGAGCAGTTCTTC. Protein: CASSYQGRLNEQFF.

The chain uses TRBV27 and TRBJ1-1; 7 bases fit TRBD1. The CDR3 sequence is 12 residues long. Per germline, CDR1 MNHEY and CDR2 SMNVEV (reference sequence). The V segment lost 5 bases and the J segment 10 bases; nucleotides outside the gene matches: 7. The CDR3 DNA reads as TGTGCCAGCAGTCCGACAGGGCGGGTAGCTTTCTTT. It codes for CASSPTGRVAFF.

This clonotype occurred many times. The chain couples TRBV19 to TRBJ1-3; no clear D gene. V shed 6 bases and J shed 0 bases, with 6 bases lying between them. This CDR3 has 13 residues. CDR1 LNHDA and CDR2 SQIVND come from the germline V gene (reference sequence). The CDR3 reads CASRAHSGNTIYF. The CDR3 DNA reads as TGTGCCAGTAGGGCTCACTCTGGAAACACCATATATTTT.

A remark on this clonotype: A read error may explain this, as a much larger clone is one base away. The CDR3 here is CASSQGSEQYF. CDR3 nucleotide sequence: TGTGCCAGCAGCCAAGGATCCGAGCAGTACTTC. This chain connects TRBV3-1 to TRBJ2-7; D uncertain. The germline gives CDR1 LGHDT, CDR2 YNNKEL (reference sequence). CDR3 size: 11 residues. V lost 1 base to trimming and J lost 6 bases, with 4 bases between them.

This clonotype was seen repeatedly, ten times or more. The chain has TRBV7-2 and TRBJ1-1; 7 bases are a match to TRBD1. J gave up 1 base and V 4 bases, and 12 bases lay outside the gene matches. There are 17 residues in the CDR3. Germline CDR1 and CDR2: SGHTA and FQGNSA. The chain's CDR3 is CASSSGETGYTNTEAFF. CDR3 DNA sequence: TGTGCCAGCAGCTCGGGGGAGACAGGGTATACGAACACTGAAGCTTTCTTT. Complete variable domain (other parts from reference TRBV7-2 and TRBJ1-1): GAGVSQSPSNKVTEKGKDVELRCDPISGHTALYWYRQSLGQGLEFLIYFQGNSAPDKSGLPSDRFSAERTGGSVSTLTIQRTQQEDSAVYLCASSSGETGYTNTEAFFGQGTRLTVV.

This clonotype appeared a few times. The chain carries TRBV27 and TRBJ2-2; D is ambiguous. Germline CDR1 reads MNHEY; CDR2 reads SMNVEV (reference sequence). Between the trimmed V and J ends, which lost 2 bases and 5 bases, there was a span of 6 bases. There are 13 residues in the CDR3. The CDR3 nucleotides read TGTGCCAGCAGTTTAGGGGTTACCGGGGAGCTGTTTTTT. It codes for CASSLGVTGELFF.

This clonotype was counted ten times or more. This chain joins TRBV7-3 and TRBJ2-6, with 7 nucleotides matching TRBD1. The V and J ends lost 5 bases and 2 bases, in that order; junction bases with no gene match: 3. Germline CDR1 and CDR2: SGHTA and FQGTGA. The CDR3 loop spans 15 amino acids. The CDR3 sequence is CASSADRAGANVLTF. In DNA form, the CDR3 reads TGTGCCAGCAGCGCCGACAGGGCTGGGGCCAACGTCCTGACTTTC.

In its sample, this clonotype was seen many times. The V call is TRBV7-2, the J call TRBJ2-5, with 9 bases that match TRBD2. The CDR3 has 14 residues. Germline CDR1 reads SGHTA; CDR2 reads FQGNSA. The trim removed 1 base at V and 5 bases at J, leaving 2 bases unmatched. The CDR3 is CASSLGGRGETQYF. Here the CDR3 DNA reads TGTGCCAGCAGCTTAGGCGGGAGGGGTGAGACCCAGTACTTC.

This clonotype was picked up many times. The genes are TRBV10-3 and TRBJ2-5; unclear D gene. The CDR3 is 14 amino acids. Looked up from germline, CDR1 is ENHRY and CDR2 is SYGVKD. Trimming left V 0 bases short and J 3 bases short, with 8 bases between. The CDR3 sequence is CAISESGKEETQYF. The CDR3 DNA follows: TGTGCCATCAGTGAGTCAGGGAAGGAAGAGACCCAGTACTTC.

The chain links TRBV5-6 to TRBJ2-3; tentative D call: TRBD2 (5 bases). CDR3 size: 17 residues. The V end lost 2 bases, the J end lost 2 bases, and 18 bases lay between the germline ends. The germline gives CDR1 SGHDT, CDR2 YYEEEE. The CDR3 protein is CASSFSGWSGYTDTQYF. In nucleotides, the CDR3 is TGTGCCAGCAGCTTCTCTGGATGGAGCGGTTACACAGATACGCAGTATTTT.

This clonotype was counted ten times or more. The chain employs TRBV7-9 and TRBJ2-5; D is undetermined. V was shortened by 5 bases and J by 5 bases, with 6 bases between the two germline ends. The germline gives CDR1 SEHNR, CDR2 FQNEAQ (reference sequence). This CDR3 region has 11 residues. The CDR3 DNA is TGTGCCAGCAGCCAGACGGAGACCCAGTACTTC. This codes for CASSQTETQYF.

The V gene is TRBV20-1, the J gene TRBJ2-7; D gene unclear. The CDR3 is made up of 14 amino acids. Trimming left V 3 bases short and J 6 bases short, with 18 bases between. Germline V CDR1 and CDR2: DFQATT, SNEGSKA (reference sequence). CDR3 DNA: TGCAGTGCTAGTAAACAGAACAGTCTCTCCGAGCAGTACTTC. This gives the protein CSASKQNSLSEQYF.

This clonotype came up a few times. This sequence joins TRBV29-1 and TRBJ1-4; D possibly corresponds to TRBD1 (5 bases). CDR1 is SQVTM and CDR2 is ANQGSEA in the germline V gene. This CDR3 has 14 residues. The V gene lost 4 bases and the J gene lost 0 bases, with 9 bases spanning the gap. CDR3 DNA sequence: TGCAGCGTTGCGGGGCCCCCAACTAATGAAAAACTGTTTTTT. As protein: CSVAGPPTNEKLFF.

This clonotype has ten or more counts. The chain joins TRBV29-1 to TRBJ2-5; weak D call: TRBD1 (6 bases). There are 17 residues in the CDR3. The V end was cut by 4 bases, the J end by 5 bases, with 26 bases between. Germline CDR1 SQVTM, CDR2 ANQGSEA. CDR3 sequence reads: CSVGLQSPGHLWETQYF. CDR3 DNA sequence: TGCAGCGTTGGTCTACAGTCACCGGGACACCTTTGGGAGACCCAGTACTTC.

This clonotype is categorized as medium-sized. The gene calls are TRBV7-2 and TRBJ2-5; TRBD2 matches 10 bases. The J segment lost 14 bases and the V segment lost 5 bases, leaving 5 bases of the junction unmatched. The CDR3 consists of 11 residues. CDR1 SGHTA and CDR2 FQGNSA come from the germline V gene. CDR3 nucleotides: TGTGCCAGCAGCCAAGCGGGAGGGCCTTACTTC. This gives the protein CASSQAGGPYF.

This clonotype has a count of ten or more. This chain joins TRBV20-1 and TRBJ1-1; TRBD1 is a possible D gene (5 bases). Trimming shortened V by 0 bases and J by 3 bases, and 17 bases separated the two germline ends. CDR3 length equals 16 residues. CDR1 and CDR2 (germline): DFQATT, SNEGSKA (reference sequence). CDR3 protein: CSARDPRGPGDTEAFF. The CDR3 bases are TGCAGTGCTAGAGATCCTCGGGGACCGGGGGACACTGAAGCTTTCTTT.

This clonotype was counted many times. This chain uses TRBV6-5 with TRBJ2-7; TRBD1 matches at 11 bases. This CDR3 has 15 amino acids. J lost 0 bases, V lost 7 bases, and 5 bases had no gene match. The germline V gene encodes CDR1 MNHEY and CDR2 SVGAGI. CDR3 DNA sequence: TGTGCCAGCACCGGGACAGGGGGTTACTCCTACGAGCAGTACTTC. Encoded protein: CASTGTGGYSYEQYF.

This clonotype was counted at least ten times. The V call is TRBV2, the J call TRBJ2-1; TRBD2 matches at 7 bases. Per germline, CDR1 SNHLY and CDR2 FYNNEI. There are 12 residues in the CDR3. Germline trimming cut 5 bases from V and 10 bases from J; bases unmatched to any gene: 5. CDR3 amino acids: CASSRDYREQFF. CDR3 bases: TGTGCCAGCAGTCGGGACTACCGGGAGCAGTTCTTC.

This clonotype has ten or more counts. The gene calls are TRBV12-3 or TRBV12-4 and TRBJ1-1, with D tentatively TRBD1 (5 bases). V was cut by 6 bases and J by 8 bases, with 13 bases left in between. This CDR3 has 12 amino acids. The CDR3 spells CASSSGHFEAFF. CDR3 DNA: TGTGCCAGCAGCTCTGGACATTTCGAAGCTTTCTTT.

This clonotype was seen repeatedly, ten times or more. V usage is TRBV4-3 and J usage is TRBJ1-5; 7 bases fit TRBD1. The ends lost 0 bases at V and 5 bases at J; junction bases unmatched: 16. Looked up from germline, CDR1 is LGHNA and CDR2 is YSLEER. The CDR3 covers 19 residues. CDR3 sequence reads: CASSQDTLGVAGGYQPQHF. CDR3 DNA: TGCGCCAGCAGCCAAGATACCCTCGGGGTGGCAGGGGGATATCAGCCCCAGCATTTT.

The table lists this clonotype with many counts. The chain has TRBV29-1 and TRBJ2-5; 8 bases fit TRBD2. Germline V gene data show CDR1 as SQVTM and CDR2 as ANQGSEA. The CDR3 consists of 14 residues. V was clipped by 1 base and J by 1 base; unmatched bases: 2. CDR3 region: CSVEAGGLQETQYF. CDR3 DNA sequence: TGCAGCGTTGAAGCGGGAGGGCTCCAAGAGACCCAGTACTTC.

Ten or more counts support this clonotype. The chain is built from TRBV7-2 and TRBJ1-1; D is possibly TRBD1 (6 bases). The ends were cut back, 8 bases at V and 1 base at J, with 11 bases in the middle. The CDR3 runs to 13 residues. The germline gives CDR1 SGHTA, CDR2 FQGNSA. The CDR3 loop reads CASSRQENTEAFF. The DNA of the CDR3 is TGTGCCAGCTCCCGACAGGAGAACACTGAAGCTTTCTTT.

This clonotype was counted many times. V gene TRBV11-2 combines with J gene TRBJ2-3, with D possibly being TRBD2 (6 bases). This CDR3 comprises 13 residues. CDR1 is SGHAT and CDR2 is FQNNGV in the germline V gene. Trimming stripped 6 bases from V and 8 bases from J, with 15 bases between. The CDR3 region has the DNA TGTGCCAGCAGTGGGGACTCCGGGGGTACGCAGTATTTT. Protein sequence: CASSGDSGGTQYF.